Following are 16 T cell receptor beta chains from one sample sequenced in a study of T cell responses to AZD1222 COVID-19 vaccine. TCRdb's table, derived via immunoSEQ multiplex PCR, lists solely in-frame clones and lacks some. Of about 50,000 clones in the sample, 60% to 85% were seen once. This material consisted of peripheral blood, taken on day 0 of AZD1222 vaccination. These receptors were obtained from an adult in good health.

This chain uses TRBV28 with TRBJ2-7; TRBD1 matches 7 bases. CDR1 is MDHEN, CDR2 SYDVKM, per germline. The CDR3 spans 15 residues. The V segment lost 6 bases and the J segment 2 bases; nucleotides outside the gene matches: 10. The CDR3 is CASSPGRGRPYEQYF. CDR3 in DNA: TGTGCCAGCAGCCCCGGAAGGGGGCGTCCCTACGAGCAGTACTTC. Supplemented by reference TRBV28 and TRBJ2-7, the full variable domain reads DVKVTQSSRYLVKRTGEKVFLECVQDMDHENMFWYRQDPGLGLRLIYFSYDVKMKEKGDIPEGYSVSREKKERFSLILESASTNQTSMYLCASSPGRGRPYEQYFGPGTRLTVT.

There are a few counts of this clone. The chain employs TRBV7-7 and TRBJ1-4; no clear D gene. This CDR3 has 19 residues. V was cut by 2 bases and J by 0 bases, with 19 bases left in between. CDR1 is SSHAT, CDR2 FNYEAQ, per germline (reference sequence). The CDR3 region has the DNA TGTGCCAGCAGCTTAAACGAGAACAGAGGATCGGCAACTAATGAAAAACTGTTTTTT. Its protein product is CASSLNENRGSATNEKLFF.

This chain connects TRBV6-5 to TRBJ2-5; D gene unclear. Germline loops: CDR1 MNHEY, CDR2 SVGAGI. CDR3 length: 12 amino acids. The V and J ends lost 6 bases and 4 bases respectively, with 9 bases between them. CDR3 in amino acids: CASRRDGETQYF. The CDR3 nucleotides read TGTGCCAGCAGAAGGGATGGAGAGACCCAGTACTTC.

CDR3 amino acids: CSVEVGAGYGYTF. CDR3 coding DNA: TGCAGCGTTGAAGTAGGGGCAGGCTATGGCTACACCTTC. This chain joins TRBV29-1 and TRBJ1-2, with D maybe TRBD1 (5 bases). This CDR3 is 13 amino acids long. Germline V gives CDR1 SQVTM, CDR2 ANQGSEA. The V and J ends lost 1 base and 4 bases respectively, with 10 bases between them.

The CDR3 nucleotides are TGCGCCAGCAGCCAAGATCTGGACAGGGGACTATCACCCCTCCACTTT. As protein: CASSQDLDRGLSPLHF. The chain combines TRBV4-1 with TRBJ1-6; 9 bases fit TRBD1. CDR3 length: 16 residues. V lost 0 bases and J lost 10; bases outside the gene matches: 7. Germline V gene lookup returns CDR1 MGHRA and CDR2 YSYEKL.

This chain connects TRBV6-1 to TRBJ1-6; D unclear. The V and J ends lost 3 bases and 14 bases respectively, with 11 bases between them. Germline loops: CDR1 MNHNS, CDR2 SASEGT. The CDR3 length is 12 residues. The DNA for the CDR3 is TGTGCCAGCAGTGATCGCCGCAGAGCCCTCCACTTT. This codes for CASSDRRRALHF.

The chain combines TRBV20-1 with TRBJ2-5; no reliable D call. Trimming stripped 3 bases from V and 4 bases from J, with 6 bases between. Germline V gene data show CDR1 as DFQATT and CDR2 as SNEGSKA (reference sequence). The CDR3 has 11 residues. CDR3 nucleotide sequence: TGCAGTGCTAGTTCACTAGAGACCCAGTACTTC. Translating gives CSASSLETQYF.

This clone appeared a few times. The chain carries TRBV19 and TRBJ2-2, with D perhaps being TRBD1 or TRBD2 (6 bases each). The V end lost 4 bases, the J end lost 5 bases, and 17 bases lay between the germline ends. CDR1 is LNHDA and CDR2 is SQIVND in the germline V gene (reference sequence). The CDR3 is 16 residues long. CDR3: CASSRSRGGATGELFF. CDR3 DNA: TGTGCCAGTAGTAGGAGCAGGGGAGGCGCGACCGGGGAGCTGTTTTTT.

In nucleotides, the CDR3 is TGTGCCAGCAGTCCCGGGACAGGAAGGGATCCTACCTACGAGCAGTACGTC. Encoded protein: CASSPGTGRDPTYEQYV. V gene TRBV27 combines with J gene TRBJ2-7, with TRBD1 identical over 8 bases. CDR3 length: 17 amino acids. V lost 5 bases and J lost 2; bases outside the gene matches: 14. Germline-derived CDR1 and CDR2 are MNHEY and SMNVEV (reference sequence).

CDR3 amino acids: CASSDRAGLSYEQYV. CDR3 sequence (DNA): TGCGCCAGCAGTGATAGGGCAGGGCTATCCTACGAGCAGTACGTC. The chain joins TRBV10-2 to TRBJ2-7, with a tentative D call TRBD1 (5 bases). There are 15 residues in the CDR3. CDR1 and CDR2 (germline): WSHSY, SAAADI. V was trimmed by 3 bases and J by 1 base, leaving 13 bases between them.

This clone was observed once. This chain connects TRBV27 to TRBJ1-6; no clear D gene. The CDR3 consists of 15 residues. Germline lookup yields CDR1 MNHEY and CDR2 SMNVEV (reference sequence). Trimming shortened V by 7 bases and J by 7 bases, and 17 bases separated the two germline ends. The CDR3 is CASNLQAGGNSPLHF. In DNA, the CDR3 is TGTGCCAGCAACCTTCAGGCGGGAGGGAATTCACCCCTCCACTTT.

This chain links TRBV18 with TRBJ2-5; D gene unclear. V was trimmed by 6 bases and J by 2 bases, leaving 13 bases between them. There are 14 residues in the CDR3. CDR1 and CDR2 (germline): KGHSH, LQKENI. The DNA of the CDR3 is TGTGCCAGCTCCCAACAGAATACTCAAGAGACCCAGTACTTC. Protein: CASSQQNTQETQYF.

The V call is TRBV4-2, the J call TRBJ2-3; TRBD2 agrees at 13 bases. V was clipped by 0 bases and J by 1 base; unmatched bases: 4. The CDR3 covers 18 residues. CDR1 and CDR2 from the germline V gene are LGHNA and YNFKEQ. The DNA of the CDR3 is TGTGCCAGCAGCCAAGAACTAGCGGGGGGGACACGCACAGATACGCAGTATTTT. It encodes CASSQELAGGTRTDTQYF.

This clone was seen only once. The chain has TRBV5-1 and TRBJ1-1; D call uncertain. The V and J ends lost 5 bases and 3 bases respectively, with 8 bases between them. The CDR3 is 12 residues long. Germline values: CDR1 SGHRS, CDR2 YFSETQ. The CDR3 is CASSFADTEAFF. The CDR3 DNA reads TGCGCCAGCAGTTTTGCGGACACTGAAGCTTTCTTT.

The rearrangement links TRBV6-5 to TRBJ2-1; D is unresolved. Between the trimmed V and J ends, which lost 6 bases and 3 bases, there was a span of 9 bases. CDR1 is MNHEY, CDR2 SVGAGI, per germline. The CDR3 is made up of 13 amino acids. This chain's CDR3 is CASRVQVYNEQFF. DNA for the CDR3: TGTGCCAGCAGAGTCCAGGTCTACAATGAGCAGTTCTTC.

The chain has TRBV6-5 and TRBJ2-5; no definite D call. The CDR3 spans 14 residues. The germline V and J ends were trimmed by 0 bases and 1 base, with 6 bases remaining between them. The V gene's germline CDR1 is MNHEY and CDR2 SVGAGI. In DNA, the CDR3 is TGTGCCAGCAGTTACTCGGCGGCCCAAGAGACCCAGTACTTC. Amino acids: CASSYSAAQETQYF.